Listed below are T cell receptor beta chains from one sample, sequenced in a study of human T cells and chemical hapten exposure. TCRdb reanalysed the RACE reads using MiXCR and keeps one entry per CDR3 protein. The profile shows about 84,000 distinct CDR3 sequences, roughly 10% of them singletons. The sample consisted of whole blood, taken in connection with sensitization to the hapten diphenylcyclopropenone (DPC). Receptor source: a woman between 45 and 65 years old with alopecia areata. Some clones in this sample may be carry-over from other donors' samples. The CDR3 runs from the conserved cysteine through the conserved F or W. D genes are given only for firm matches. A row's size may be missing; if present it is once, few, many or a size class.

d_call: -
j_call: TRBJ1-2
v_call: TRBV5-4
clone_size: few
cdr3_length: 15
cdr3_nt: TGTGCAGCCGGGGCGACTAGGCACTCGTTTCGCGGCTACACCTTC
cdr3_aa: CAAGATRHSFRGYTF

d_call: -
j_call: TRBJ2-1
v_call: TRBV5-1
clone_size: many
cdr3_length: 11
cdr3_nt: TGCGCCAGCAGCTCTACGGGAGATAAGTTCTTC
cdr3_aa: CASSSTGDKFF

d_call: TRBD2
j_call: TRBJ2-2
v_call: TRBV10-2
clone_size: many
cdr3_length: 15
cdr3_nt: TGCGCCATTCATAGGTCTAGCGGGAACGGCGGGGAGCTGTTTTTT
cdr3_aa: CAIHRSSGNGGELFF

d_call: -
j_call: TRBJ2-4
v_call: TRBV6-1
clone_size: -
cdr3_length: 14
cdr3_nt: TGTGCCAGCGCCCAACCAGGGATTGTCTACATTCAGTACTTC
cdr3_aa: CASAQPGIVYIQYF

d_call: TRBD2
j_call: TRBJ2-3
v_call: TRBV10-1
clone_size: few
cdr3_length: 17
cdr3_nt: TGCGCCAGCAGTGAGACAAAAATAGCGGGAGGGCAACATACGCAGTATTTT
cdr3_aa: CASSETKIAGGQHTQYF

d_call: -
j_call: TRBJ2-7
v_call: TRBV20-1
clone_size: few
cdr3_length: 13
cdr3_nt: TGCAGTGCTAGTTTCGGGGAGCCCTACGAGCAGTACTTC
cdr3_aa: CSASFGEPYEQYF

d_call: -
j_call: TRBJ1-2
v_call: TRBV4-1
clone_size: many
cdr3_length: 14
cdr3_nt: TGCGCCAGCAGCCGGGCCGGGGCAAACGGGGGCTACACCTTC
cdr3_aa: CASSRAGANGGYTF

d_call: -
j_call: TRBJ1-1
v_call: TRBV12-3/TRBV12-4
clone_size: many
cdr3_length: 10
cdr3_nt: TGTGCCAGCAGTTTGGGAGAAGCTTTCTTT
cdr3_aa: CASSLGEAFF

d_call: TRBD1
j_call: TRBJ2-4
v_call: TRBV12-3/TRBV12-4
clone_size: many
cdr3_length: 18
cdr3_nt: TGTGCCAGCAGTCCCAACCCGGGACAGGACAACCAAAAAAACATTCAGTACTTC
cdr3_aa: CASSPNPGQDNQKNIQYF

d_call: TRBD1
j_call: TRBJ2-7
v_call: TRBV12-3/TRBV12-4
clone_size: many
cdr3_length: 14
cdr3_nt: TGTGCCAGCAGTCCCGGGACAGGGTACAACGAGCAGTACTTC
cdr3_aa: CASSPGTGYNEQYF

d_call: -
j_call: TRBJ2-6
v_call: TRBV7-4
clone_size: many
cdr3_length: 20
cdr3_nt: TGTGCCAGCATCCTAAGGGGTACAAGGGCCACCATAACTGGGGCCAACGTCCTGACTTTC
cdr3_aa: CASILRGTRATITGANVLTF

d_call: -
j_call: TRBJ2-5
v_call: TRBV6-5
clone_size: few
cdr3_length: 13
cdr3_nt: TGTGCCAGCAACCCCTGGGAGGAGGAGACCCAGTACTTC
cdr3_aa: CASNPWEEETQYF

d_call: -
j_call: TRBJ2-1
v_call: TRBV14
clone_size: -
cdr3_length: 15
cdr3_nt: TGTTCCAGCAGCCAAGGCAGGGGACCGTACAATGAGCAGTTCTTC
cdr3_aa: CSSSQGRGPYNEQFF

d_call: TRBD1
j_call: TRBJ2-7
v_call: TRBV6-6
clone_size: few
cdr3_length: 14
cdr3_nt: TGTGCCAGCAGAATAACAGGGGAGCGGTGGGAGCAGTACTTC
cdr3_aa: CASRITGERWEQYF

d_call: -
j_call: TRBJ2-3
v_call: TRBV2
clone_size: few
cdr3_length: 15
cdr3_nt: TGTGCCAGCAGCGGACCGACTCGGGTGGGAGATACGCAGTATTTT
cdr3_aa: CASSGPTRVGDTQYF

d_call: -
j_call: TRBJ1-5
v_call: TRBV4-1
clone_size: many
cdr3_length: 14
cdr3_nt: TGCGCCAGCAGCCAAGTGGGCAGCAATCAGCCCCAGCATTTT
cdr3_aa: CASSQVGSNQPQHF

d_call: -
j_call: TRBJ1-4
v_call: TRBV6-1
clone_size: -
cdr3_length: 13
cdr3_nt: TGTGCCAGCAGTGAAGTGGGGAATGAAAAACTGTTTTTT
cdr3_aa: CASSEVGNEKLFF

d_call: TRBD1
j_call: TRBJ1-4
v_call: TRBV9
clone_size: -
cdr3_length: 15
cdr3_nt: TGTGCCAGCAGCCCGAGGACAGGGGGCTATGAAAAACTGTTTTTT
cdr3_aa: CASSPRTGGYEKLFF

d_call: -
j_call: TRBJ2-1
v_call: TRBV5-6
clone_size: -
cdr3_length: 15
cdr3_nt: TGTGCCAGCGCGCCGGGACTTAGCTCCTACAATGAGCAGTTCTTC
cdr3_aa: CASAPGLSSYNEQFF

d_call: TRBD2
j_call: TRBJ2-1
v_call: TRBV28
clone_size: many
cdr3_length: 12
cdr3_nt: TGTGCCAGCGTCAGCGGGAGCGGTGAGCAGTTCTTC
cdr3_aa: CASVSGSGEQFF

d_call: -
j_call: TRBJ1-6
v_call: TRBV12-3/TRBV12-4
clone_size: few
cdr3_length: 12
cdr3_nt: TGTGCCAGCTACAGTTTAGGGCCCCCCCTCCACTTT
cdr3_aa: CASYSLGPPLHF

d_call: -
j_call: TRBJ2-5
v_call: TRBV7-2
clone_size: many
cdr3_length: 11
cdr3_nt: TGTGCCAGCAGCCTCAAAGAGACCCAGTACTTC
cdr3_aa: CASSLKETQYF

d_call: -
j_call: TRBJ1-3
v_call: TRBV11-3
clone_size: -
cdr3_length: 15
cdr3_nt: TGTGCCAGCAGCCCGGGACGGGGGCCCGGAAACACCATATATTTT
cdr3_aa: CASSPGRGPGNTIYF

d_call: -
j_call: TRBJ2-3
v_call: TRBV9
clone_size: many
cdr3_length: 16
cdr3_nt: TGTGCCAGCAGCGTAGAACAGGCCCTTACCACAGATACGCAGTATTTT
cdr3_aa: CASSVEQALTTDTQYF

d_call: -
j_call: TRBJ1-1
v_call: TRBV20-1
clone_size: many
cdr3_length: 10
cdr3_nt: TGCAGTGCTAGTGGGGGGACGGCTTTCTTT
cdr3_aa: CSASGGTAFF

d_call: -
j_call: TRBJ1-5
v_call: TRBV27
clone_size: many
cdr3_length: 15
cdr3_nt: TGTGCCAGTAGGTCCGTCCCCATTAGCAATCAGCCCCAGCATTTT
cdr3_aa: CASRSVPISNQPQHF

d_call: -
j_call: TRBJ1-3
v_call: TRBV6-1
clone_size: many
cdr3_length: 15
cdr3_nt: TGTGCCAGCACTGGGGGACATTCCCCTGGAAACACCATATATTTT
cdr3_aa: CASTGGHSPGNTIYF

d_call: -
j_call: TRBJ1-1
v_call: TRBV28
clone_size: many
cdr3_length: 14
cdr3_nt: TGTGCCAGCAGTTTCCCAACAGGGAACCCTGAAGCTTTCTTT
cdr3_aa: CASSFPTGNPEAFF

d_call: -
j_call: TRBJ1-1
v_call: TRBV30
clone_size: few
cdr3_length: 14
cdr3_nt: TGTGCCTGGAGGCCCCCAGGGGCCTACACTGAAGCTTTCTTT
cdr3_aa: CAWRPPGAYTEAFF

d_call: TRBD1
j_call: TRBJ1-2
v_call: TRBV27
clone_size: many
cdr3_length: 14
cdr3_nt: TGTGCCAGCAGGCGACAGGGAGAACGCTATGGCTACACCTTC
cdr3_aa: CASRRQGERYGYTF

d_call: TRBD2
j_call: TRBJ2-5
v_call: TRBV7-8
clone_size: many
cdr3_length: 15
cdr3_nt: TGTGCCAGCAGCACCGGGGGGGCAGGACTGGAGACCCAGTACTTC
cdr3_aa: CASSTGGAGLETQYF

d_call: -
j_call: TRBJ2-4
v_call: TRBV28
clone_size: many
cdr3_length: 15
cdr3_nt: TGTGCCATCGACCCTGGCGGCCGAGCCAAAAACATTCAGTACTTC
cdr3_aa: CAIDPGGRAKNIQYF

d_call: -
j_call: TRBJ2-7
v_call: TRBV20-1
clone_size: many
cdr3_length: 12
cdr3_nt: TGCAGTGCTGGACGGGACACCTACGAGCAGTACTTC
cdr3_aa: CSAGRDTYEQYF

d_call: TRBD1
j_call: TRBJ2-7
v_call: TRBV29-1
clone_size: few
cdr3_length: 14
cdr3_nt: TGCAGCGCCCTCCAAGACAGGGGTTCCTACGAGCAGTACTTC
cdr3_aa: CSALQDRGSYEQYF

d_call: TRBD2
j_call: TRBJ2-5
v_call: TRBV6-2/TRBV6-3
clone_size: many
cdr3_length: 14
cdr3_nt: TGTGCCAGCAGTTCGGGGACTAGAAGAGAGACCCAGTACTTC
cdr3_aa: CASSSGTRRETQYF

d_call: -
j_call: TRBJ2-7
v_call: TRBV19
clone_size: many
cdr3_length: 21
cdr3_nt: TGTGCCAGTAGTATTAGCCTCCCCGGCGCCCGGCGCCCCGACCTTTCCTACGAGCAGTACTTC
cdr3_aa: CASSISLPGARRPDLSYEQYF

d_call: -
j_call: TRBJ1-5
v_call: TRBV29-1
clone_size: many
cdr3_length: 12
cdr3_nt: TGCAGCGTGGGGGGAGGCAATCAGCCCCAGCATTTT
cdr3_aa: CSVGGGNQPQHF

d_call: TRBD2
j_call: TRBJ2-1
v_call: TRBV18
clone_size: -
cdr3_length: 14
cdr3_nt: TGTGCCAGCTCACCACTCGGACGGGGGGATGAGCAGTTCTTC
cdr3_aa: CASSPLGRGDEQFF

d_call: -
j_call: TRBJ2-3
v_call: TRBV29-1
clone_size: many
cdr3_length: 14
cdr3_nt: TGCAGCGTTGAATTGGCGTCTAGGACAGATACGCAGTATTTT
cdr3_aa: CSVELASRTDTQYF

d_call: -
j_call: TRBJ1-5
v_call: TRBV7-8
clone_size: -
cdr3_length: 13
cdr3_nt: TGTGCCAGCAGTAAAGACAGGAGTCAGCCCCAGCATTTT
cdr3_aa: CASSKDRSQPQHF

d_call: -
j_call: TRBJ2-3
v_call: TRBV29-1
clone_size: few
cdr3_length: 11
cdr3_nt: TGCAGCGTTTATACAGGAAATACGCAGTATTTT
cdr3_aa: CSVYTGNTQYF

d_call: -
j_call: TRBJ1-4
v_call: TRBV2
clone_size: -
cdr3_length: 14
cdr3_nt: TGTGCCAGCGGTCGGCAGGCCGGTAATGAAAAACTGTTTTTT
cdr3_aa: CASGRQAGNEKLFF

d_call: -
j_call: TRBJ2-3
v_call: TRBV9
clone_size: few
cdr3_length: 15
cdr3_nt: TGTGCCAGCAGCGGGGGGGACCGGTCCGCAGATACGCAGTATTTT
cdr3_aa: CASSGGDRSADTQYF

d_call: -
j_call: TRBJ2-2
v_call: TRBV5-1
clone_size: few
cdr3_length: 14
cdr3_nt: TGCGCCAGCAGCCTTCCGGGGCCTGCCGGGGAGCTGTTTTTT
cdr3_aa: CASSLPGPAGELFF